A single sample gave rise to the 12 T cell receptor beta chains below, sequenced in a study of shared clonotypes between healthy human individuals. Libraries were prepared by immunoSEQ multiplex PCR; TCRdb keeps only in-frame clonotypes and omits some of them. Of about 550,000 clones in the sample, roughly 96% were seen once. CD45RO-negative cells were positively selected for CCR7, leaving out terminally differentiated effector memory CD45RA+ cells. The specimen was naive CD8+ T cells sorted from blood. The receptor set was obtained from a woman aged 25 to 45 in good health.

This clone was detected once. This chain joins TRBV6-1 and TRBJ1-5, with a tentative D call TRBD1 (6 bases). The CDR3 totals 15 residues. The germline gives CDR1 MNHNS, CDR2 SASEGT. V was trimmed by 1 base and J by 4 bases, leaving 11 bases between them. The DNA for the CDR3 is TGTGCCAGCAGTGAAGACCAGGGGATAAATCAGCCCCAGCATTTT. Protein sequence: CASSEDQGINQPQHF.

This clone was detected a few times. V is TRBV2 and J is TRBJ2-7, with a weak D call TRBD1 (5 bases). The CDR3 is 15 amino acids. Deletions cut 6 bases from V and 3 bases from J, with 18 bases between. The germline V gene encodes CDR1 SNHLY and CDR2 FYNNEI. CDR3 region: CASSPGSSTLYEQYF. CDR3 DNA: TGTGCCAGCAGCCCAGGGTCTAGTACACTCTACGAGCAGTACTTC.

The chain recombines TRBV6-1 with TRBJ2-5, with 7 bases identical to TRBD2. The better agreement between TRBJ2-7 and the DNA end casts doubt on the J call. This CDR3 region has 13 residues. Germline V gene sequence: CDR1 MNHNS, CDR2 SASEGT. Here the CDR3 reads CASSPGGTYEQYF. The CDR3 nucleotides read TGTGCCAGCAGTCCGGGAGGAACCTACGAGCAGTACTTC.

The chain uses TRBV29-1 and TRBJ1-1; tentatively, D is TRBD1 (6 bases). V was shortened by 2 bases and J by 6 bases, with 16 bases between the two germline ends. Germline loops: CDR1 SQVTM, CDR2 ANQGSEA. CDR3 length: 14 residues. CDR3 DNA sequence: TGCAGCGTTGAATCCCGAGGGGGTGCGGCTGAAGCTTTCTTT. This encodes CSVESRGGAAEAFF.

The rearrangement uses TRBV27 and TRBJ1-1; perhaps TRBD1 as D (5 bases). Germline V gene lookup returns CDR1 MNHEY and CDR2 SMNVEV (reference sequence). Trimming cost V 7 bases and J 6 bases, with 18 bases left between them. This CDR3 has 14 amino acids. CDR3 sequence: CASTNPGRWAEAFF. Here the CDR3 DNA reads TGTGCCAGCACCAATCCGGGGCGGTGGGCTGAAGCTTTCTTT.

The V gene is TRBV19, the J gene TRBJ1-4; D call uncertain. Germline V gene lookup returns CDR1 LNHDA and CDR2 SQIVND (reference sequence). Trimming left V 5 bases short and J 3 bases short, with 10 bases between. The CDR3 sequence is 14 residues long. DNA of the CDR3: TGTGCCAGTAGTTCGGGTACGGCTAATGAAAAACTGTTTTTT. It encodes CASSSGTANEKLFF.

This CDR3 is CASAPGTSGAYEQYF. DNA for the CDR3: TGTGCCAGCGCCCCTGGGACTAGCGGGGCCTACGAGCAGTACTTC. The J gene is TRBJ2-7, the V gene TRBV27; TRBD2 agrees at 13 bases. Germline V gene data show CDR1 as MNHEY and CDR2 as SMNVEV (reference sequence). The CDR3 length is 15 residues. Trimming removed 8 bases from V and 2 bases from J; junction bases left unmatched: 6.

The J gene is TRBJ1-4, the V gene TRBV7-2; D call uncertain. The V gene's germline CDR1 is SGHTA and CDR2 FQGNSA. The ends were cut back, 5 bases at V and 0 bases at J, with 13 bases in the middle. The CDR3 has 16 residues. CDR3 amino acids: CASSTFFPATNEKLFF. The CDR3 nucleotides read TGTGCCAGCAGCACCTTCTTTCCAGCAACTAATGAAAAACTGTTTTTT.

Note on this clone: The sample has other DNA sequences that encode this CDR3 too. The chain couples TRBV27 to TRBJ2-2; D gene unclear. This CDR3 spans 13 amino acids. V was trimmed by 5 bases and J by 6 bases, leaving 10 bases between them. The V gene's germline CDR1 is MNHEY and CDR2 SMNVEV (reference sequence). The CDR3 loop reads CASSPRGPGELFF. The DNA of the CDR3 is TGTGCCAGCAGTCCCCGTGGTCCCGGGGAGCTGTTTTTT.

The chain is built from TRBV4-1 and TRBJ1-2; 7 bases map to TRBD1. After removal of 0 bases from V and 2 bases from J, the junction contained 12 bases not matched to a gene. The CDR3 runs to 18 residues. Germline assignment: CDR1 MGHRA and CDR2 YSYEKL. CDR3 amino acids: CASSQEQGTATLNYGYTF. DNA of the CDR3: TGCGCCAGCAGCCAAGAACAGGGGACAGCCACTTTAAACTATGGCTACACCTTC.

CDR3 sequence reads: CASSLSDGLNTEAFF. The CDR3 DNA follows: TGTGCCAGCAGTTTATCCGACGGGTTGAACACTGAAGCTTTCTTT. The J gene is TRBJ1-1, the V gene TRBV28; no definite D call. The CDR3 contains 15 residues. The germline V and J ends were trimmed by 1 base and 0 bases, with 9 bases remaining between them. The V gene's germline CDR1 is MDHEN and CDR2 SYDVKM.

J is TRBJ2-1 and V is TRBV29-1, with 11 bases aligning to TRBD1. Looked up from germline, CDR1 is SQVTM and CDR2 is ANQGSEA. This CDR3 has 13 residues. CDR3 in amino acids: CGCGTGGLNEQFF. CDR3 DNA sequence: TGCGGGTGCGGGACAGGGGGATTAAATGAGCAGTTCTTC.